This T cell receptor (beta chain) was profiled in a study of blood T cells in healthy people across ages. Study findings and constraints: Naive CD4+ cell counts and diversity both ran higher in long-lived than in aged donors. Diversity of TCR beta per million T cells declined in a roughly linear way with age. Naive T cell percentage and TCR beta diversity correlated strongly. What prevented conclusive comparison of naive and antigen-experienced cells was that PBMCs were unsorted.

This clonotype was counted many times. The antigen remains undetermined. The use of a sample-barcoded 5' primer and a J-beta primer mix characterized a second PCR of roughly 7 to 11 cycles. TCRdb reanalysed the 5' RACE reads using MiXCR and keeps one entry per CDR3 protein. This table has over 600,000 distinct CDR3 sequences, 21% appearing once. The receptor was isolated from a man between 65 and 85 years old in good health. Sequenced input: blood.

The CDR3 protein is CSASRDRSREQFF. The CDR3, as DNA: TGCAGTGCTAGTAGGGACCGATCGAGGGAGCAGTTCTTC. The genes are TRBV20-1 and TRBJ2-1; TRBD1 or TRBD2 may be the D gene (5 bases each). The CDR3 contains 13 residues. V lost 3 bases and J lost 10, with 16 bases in between. Per the germline V gene, CDR1 is DFQATT and CDR2 is SNEGSKA (reference sequence).